This passage covers 28 T cell receptor beta chains from one sample sequenced in a study of control samples from healthy donors and cancer patients. Assay used: immunoSEQ multiplex PCR; TCRdb lists only in-frame clones, some missing. The data contain about 120,000 clones, around nine tenths of them singletons. The sample comprised blood. Receptors were obtained from a young man in good health.

This sequence joins TRBV4-2 and TRBJ2-1; no firm D call. This CDR3 region has 11 residues. V lost 3 bases, J lost 7 bases, and 4 bases lay in between. Looked up from germline, CDR1 is LGHNA and CDR2 is YNFKEQ. CDR3 in DNA: TGTGCCAGCAGCCAGGGGAATGAGCAGTTCTTC. The encoded protein is CASSQGNEQFF.

Only one count was recorded for this clone. The rearrangement uses TRBV7-9 and TRBJ1-1; TRBD1 is a possible D gene (6 bases). The CDR3 is made up of 15 amino acids. Trimming took 3 bases from V and 0 from J, leaving 11 bases between them. Germline CDR1 SEHNR, CDR2 FQNEAQ (reference sequence). The CDR3 is CASSLSGAVNTEAFF. CDR3 in DNA: TGTGCCAGCAGCTTGTCGGGGGCGGTGAACACTGAAGCTTTCTTT.

V is TRBV3-1 (or the pseudogene TRBV3-2) and J is TRBJ1-1; D gene unclear. Germline assignment: CDR1 LGHDT and CDR2 YNNKEL (reference sequence). The ends were cut back, 4 bases at V and 1 base at J, with 10 bases in the middle. CDR3 length: 14 amino acids. The CDR3 protein is CASSRGLENTEAFF. The CDR3 coding sequence is TGTGCCAGCAGCCGGGGATTAGAGAACACTGAAGCTTTCTTT.

With regard to this clone: At one of its ends the junction is not consistent with the germline gene, which may arise from a read error. J is TRBJ2-7 and V is TRBV25-1; TRBD1 matches 9 bases. In germline, CDR1 is MGHDK, CDR2 SYGVNS. The CDR3 consists of 15 residues. CDR3 bases: TGTGCCAGCAGTGCGCGGACAGGGGTCTCCCACGAGCAGTACTTC. It translates to CASSARTGVSHEQYF.

The chain has TRBV5-6 and TRBJ1-6, with TRBD1 matching 11 bases. The CDR3 spans 16 residues. The V and J ends lost 4 bases and 8 bases, in that order; junction bases with no gene match: 8. Germline-derived CDR1 and CDR2 are SGHDT and YYEEEE. This chain's CDR3 is CASSLDRGRMHSPLHF. The CDR3 region has the DNA TGTGCCAGCAGCCTGGACAGGGGGCGAATGCATTCACCCCTCCACTTT.

The chain has TRBV24-1 and TRBJ1-2, with 7 bases fitting TRBD1. J was trimmed by 2 bases and V by 4 bases; bases with no gene match: 6. This CDR3 contains 15 residues. The germline CDR1 and CDR2 sequences are KGHDR and SFDVKD. Written as DNA, the CDR3 is TGTGCCACCAGTGACAGACAGGGCAGAAACTATGGCTACACCTTC. It yields the protein CATSDRQGRNYGYTF.

This clone was recorded once. The CDR3 region has the DNA TGTGCCAGCACTCGCGGTGGGAACTATGGCTACACCTTC. This sequence encodes CASTRGGNYGYTF. The rearrangement uses TRBV25-1 and TRBJ1-2; D call uncertain. There are 13 residues in the CDR3. Trimming pared 7 bases from V and 2 bases from J, leaving 11 bases between. Germline V gene data show CDR1 as MGHDK and CDR2 as SYGVNS.

The CDR3 reads CASSPGQGDLRGYTF. For the CDR3, the DNA is TGTGCCAGCTCACCGGGACAGGGGGATTTACGTGGCTACACCTTC. This chain joins TRBV18 and TRBJ1-2, with TRBD1 matching 11 bases. The V segment lost 3 bases and the J segment 7 bases; nucleotides outside the gene matches: 7. This CDR3 is built from 15 residues. From germline, CDR1 is KGHSH and CDR2 LQKENI.

The chain combines TRBV2 with TRBJ1-6; TRBD1 matches 9 bases. This CDR3 is 16 amino acids long. The V gene's germline CDR1 is SNHLY and CDR2 FYNNEI. J gave up 0 bases and V 6 bases, and 3 bases lay outside the gene matches. In nucleotides, the CDR3 is TGTGCCAGCAGCGCGGGACAGGGCTCCTATAATTCACCCCTCCACTTT. As protein: CASSAGQGSYNSPLHF.

This chain uses TRBV18 with TRBJ2-5; D remains unclear. The CDR3 covers 12 residues. Trimming removed 10 bases at V and 6 bases at J, with 15 bases between. The germline gives CDR1 KGHSH, CDR2 LQKENI. CDR3 in DNA: TGTGCCACCTCTAGAAGCGAACAGACCCAGTACTTC. Translating gives CATSRSEQTQYF.

J is TRBJ1-5 and V is TRBV6-5; a weak D match, TRBD1 (5 bases). CDR1 and CDR2 (germline): MNHEY, SVGAGI. With 2 bases removed from V and 5 bases from J, the gap between germline ends came to 13 bases. This CDR3 is 15 amino acids long. The CDR3 region has the DNA TGTGCCAGCAGTTACGGCTCAGGGAATGATCAGCCCCAGCATTTT. Encoded protein: CASSYGSGNDQPQHF.

The V gene is TRBV19, the J gene TRBJ1-5, with 8 bases identical to TRBD1. The length of the CDR3 is 14 residues. Germline V lookup: CDR1 LNHDA, CDR2 SQIVND (reference sequence). Losses at the gene ends were 6 bases for V and 8 bases for J; bases not matched to a gene: 9. This chain's CDR3 is CASRGGQAGEPQHF. In nucleotides, the CDR3 is TGTGCCAGTAGGGGGGGACAGGCTGGGGAGCCCCAGCATTTT.

The chain has TRBV5-1 and TRBJ2-2, with D maybe TRBD1 (6 bases). V was trimmed by 4 bases and J by 3 bases, leaving 7 bases between them. CDR1 is SGHRS, CDR2 YFSETQ, per germline. This CDR3 is built from 13 residues. In DNA form, the CDR3 reads TGCGCCAGCAGCCCAGGGGACACCGGGGAGCTGTTTTTT. As protein: CASSPGDTGELFF.

CDR3 sequence (DNA): TGTGCCTGGAGTGGAACGGGGGCAAACACCATATATTTT. It specifies CAWSGTGANTIYF. The chain combines TRBV30 with TRBJ1-3; perhaps TRBD1 as D (6 bases). The germline CDR1 and CDR2 sequences are GTSNPN and SVGIG (reference sequence). CDR3 length: 13 residues. V gave up 1 base and J gave up 6 bases, with 10 bases separating them.

The chain couples TRBV29-1 to TRBJ1-6; D may be TRBD1 (6 bases). CDR1 SQVTM and CDR2 ANQGSEA come from the germline V gene. This CDR3 comprises 13 residues. V dropped 1 base and J dropped 10 bases, with 11 bases sitting between them. Written as DNA, the CDR3 is TGCAGCGTTGAAGTGTCGGGGGGCTCACCCCTCCACTTT. It specifies CSVEVSGGSPLHF.

This sequence joins TRBV11-2 and TRBJ2-1, with a tentative D call TRBD2 (5 bases). The CDR3 spans 13 residues. Germline assignment: CDR1 SGHAT and CDR2 FQNNGV. V was trimmed by 1 base and J by 12 bases, leaving 13 bases between them. The CDR3 loop reads CASSLVEGFSQFF. The CDR3 DNA follows: TGTGCCAGCAGCTTAGTAGAGGGCTTTTCGCAGTTCTTC.

This clone has more than one count but fewer than ten. CDR3 nucleotides: TGTGCCAGCAGCTTGGAAGCGGGGGGGCACCATGAGCAGTTCTTC. It is translated as CASSLEAGGHHEQFF. The V call is TRBV7-9, the J call TRBJ2-1; 10 bases map to TRBD2. The CDR3 runs 15 residues. With V trimmed by 3 bases and J by 8 bases, 7 bases remained unmatched. CDR1 is SEHNR and CDR2 is FQNEAQ in the germline V gene (reference sequence).

The V gene is TRBV6-1, the J gene TRBJ1-1, with D possibly TRBD1 on 6 matching bases. This CDR3 region has 17 residues. CDR1 and CDR2 from the germline V gene are MNHNS and SASEGT. V was pared by 1 base and J by 0 bases, with 15 bases between. CDR3 DNA sequence: TGTGCCAGCAGTGAAGGAGTAGGACAGACTATGAACACTGAAGCTTTCTTT. Residues: CASSEGVGQTMNTEAFF.

The chain combines TRBV7-6 with TRBJ2-3; D is ambiguous. V dropped 5 bases and J dropped 0 bases, with 15 bases sitting between them. The V gene's germline CDR1 is SGHVS and CDR2 FNYEAQ. This CDR3 region has 16 residues. CDR3 protein: CASSLTPPTSTDTQYF. The CDR3 nucleotides are TGTGCCAGCAGCCTGACTCCCCCTACTAGCACAGATACGCAGTATTTT.

This sequence joins TRBV5-3 and TRBJ1-2, with TRBD1 as a possible D gene (6 bases). TRBV5-3 is filed as an ORF, its function uncertain. Trimming took 4 bases from V and 7 from J, leaving 14 bases between them. This CDR3 comprises 13 residues. This CDR3 reads CARSPVGGPGYTF. The DNA of the CDR3 is TGTGCCAGAAGCCCAGTAGGGGGACCTGGCTACACCTTC.

The chain links TRBV29-1 to TRBJ1-1; D call uncertain. Germline V gene data show CDR1 as SQVTM and CDR2 as ANQGSEA. The ends were cut back, 6 bases at V and 7 bases at J, with 15 bases in the middle. The CDR3 runs 12 residues. The chain's CDR3 is CSVASGAYEAFF. The CDR3 coding sequence is TGCAGCGTCGCGAGTGGAGCGTATGAAGCTTTCTTT.

The chain carries TRBV14 and TRBJ1-2; D not certain. The germline V gene encodes CDR1 SGHDN and CDR2 FVKESK. CDR3 length: 16 amino acids. Trimming pared 1 base from V and 4 bases from J, leaving 16 bases between. CDR3 DNA: TGTGCCAGCAGCCAAGGGATGGACCTGATCCCCTATGGCTACACCTTC. This gives the protein CASSQGMDLIPYGYTF.

The V and J genes are TRBV13 and TRBJ1-4, with D perhaps matching TRBD1 (6 bases). This CDR3 contains 19 residues. In germline, CDR1 is PRHDT, CDR2 FYEKMQ (reference sequence). The ends were cut back, 3 bases at V and 0 bases at J, with 20 bases in the middle. The chain's CDR3 is CASSLYGGRRRTTNEKLFF. CDR3 DNA sequence: TGTGCCAGCAGCTTGTACGGGGGCCGTCGACGAACAACTAATGAAAAACTGTTTTTT.

The V gene is TRBV5-1, the J gene TRBJ1-5; 10 bases align to TRBD1. J lost 4 bases, V lost 4 bases, and 5 bases had no gene match. This CDR3 region has 15 residues. The germline V gene has CDR1 SGHRS and CDR2 YFSETQ. CDR3 region: CASSPGDRGNQPQHF. DNA for the CDR3: TGCGCCAGCAGCCCCGGGGACAGGGGAAATCAGCCCCAGCATTTT.

The chain is built from TRBV30 and TRBJ1-2; 7 bases are shared with TRBD1. V lost 0 bases, J lost 4 bases, and 5 bases stayed unmatched. Per the germline V gene, CDR1 is GTSNPN and CDR2 is SVGIG (reference sequence). The CDR3 is 14 residues long. In DNA form, the CDR3 reads TGTGCCTGGAGTGTCCTAGGGGGCCTCTATGGCTACACCTTC. Protein sequence: CAWSVLGGLYGYTF.

The V and J genes are TRBV7-2 and TRBJ1-5; possibly TRBD1 for D (5 bases). The CDR3 length is 14 residues. CDR1 is SGHTA and CDR2 is FQGNSA in the germline V gene. The V end was cut by 5 bases, the J end by 12 bases, with 20 bases between. The DNA of the CDR3 is TGTGCCAGCAGCATAGGACCGCCCGGGACCATCCAGCATTTT. Translated, it gives CASSIGPPGTIQHF.

This chain links TRBV5-1 with TRBJ1-1; D call uncertain. V dropped 0 bases and J dropped 0 bases, with 15 bases sitting between them. The CDR3 consists of 17 residues. Per germline, CDR1 SGHRS and CDR2 YFSETQ. Here the CDR3 DNA reads TGCGCCAGCAGCTTGGGGGCAGCTCCGTGGGTGAACACTGAAGCTTTCTTT. As protein: CASSLGAAPWVNTEAFF.

In its sample, this clone was seen a few times. The chain combines TRBV19 with TRBJ1-1; D is unresolved. CDR1 and CDR2 (germline): LNHDA, SQIVND (reference sequence). Trimming pared 3 bases from V and 0 bases from J, leaving 8 bases between. The CDR3 consists of 14 residues. CDR3 sequence: CASSMERMNTEAFF. CDR3 nucleotides: TGTGCCAGTAGTATGGAGCGGATGAACACTGAAGCTTTCTTT.